These 10 T cell receptor beta chains originate from one sample sequenced in a study of response to subunit inactivated influenza vaccine. Via MiXCR, TCRdb re-called the RT-PCR reads, giving one row per CDR3 protein. This table holds hundreds of thousands of distinct CDR3 sequences, 16% found once. The starting material was CD4+ T cells sorted from PBMCs, obtained roughly 24 months after vaccination. The receptors originated from a man in his fifties or sixties who received an inactivated influenza vaccine.

This clonotype was counted a few times. The chain employs TRBV20-1 and TRBJ2-7; D is unclear. V was trimmed by 1 base and J by 6 bases, leaving 13 bases between them. The V gene's germline CDR1 is DFQATT and CDR2 SNEGSKA (reference sequence). The CDR3 covers 13 residues. DNA for the CDR3: TGCAGTGCTAGAGTGCCGACCCGTCTCGAGCAGTACTTC. It codes for CSARVPTRLEQYF.

This clonotype showed up many times. The chain is built from TRBV27 and TRBJ2-2, with a possible D match to TRBD1 (6 bases). Trimming left V 6 bases short and J 0 bases short, with 8 bases between. This CDR3 contains 14 residues. The germline V gene encodes CDR1 MNHEY and CDR2 SMNVEV (reference sequence). The CDR3 nucleotides read TGTGCCAGCAGACGGGACACGAACACCGGGGAGCTGTTTTTT. This codes for CASRRDTNTGELFF.

This clonotype was seen only a few times. The rearrangement joins TRBV4-1 to TRBJ1-4; D gene uncertain. V lost 4 bases, J lost 4 bases, and 16 bases lay in between. Germline CDR1 reads MGHRA; CDR2 reads YSYEKL. The CDR3 runs to 16 residues. DNA for the CDR3: TGCGCCAGCAGCCGTACTTCGGCAGAACTTAATGAAAAACTGTTTTTT. It translates to CASSRTSAELNEKLFF.

This clonotype has just a few counts. This chain joins TRBV7-2 and TRBJ2-7; 9 bases are a match to TRBD2. Trimming removed 6 bases from V and 1 base from J; junction bases left unmatched: 10. Per the germline V gene, CDR1 is SGHTA and CDR2 is FQGNSA. The CDR3 runs 16 residues. CDR3 DNA: TGTGCCAGCAGTTCTCCCGGGACTAGCCCATCCTACGAGCAGTACTTC. Its protein is CASSSPGTSPSYEQYF. The whole variable domain, remainder taken from reference TRBV7-2 and TRBJ2-7, is GAGVSQSPSNKVTEKGKDVELRCDPISGHTALYWYRQSLGQGLEFLIYFQGNSAPDKSGLPSDRFSAERTGGSVSTLTIQRTQQEDSAVYLCASSSPGTSPSYEQYFGPGTRLTVT.

The chain uses TRBV7-2 and TRBJ2-2; D is perhaps TRBD2 (7 bases). Germline V gene lookup returns CDR1 SGHTA and CDR2 FQGNSA. The CDR3 runs 15 residues. Trimming cost V 4 bases and J 2 bases, with 11 bases left between them. The CDR3 here is CASSWGGLNTGELFF. The DNA of the CDR3 is TGTGCCAGCAGCTGGGGGGGGCTTAACACCGGGGAGCTGTTTTTT.

The chain couples TRBV28 to TRBJ1-2; D call uncertain. CDR1 MDHEN and CDR2 SYDVKM come from the germline V gene. The CDR3 loop spans 15 amino acids. V lost 1 base and J 3 bases, leaving 12 bases between the germline ends. DNA of the CDR3: TGTGCCAGCAGTTTATCAGCAGCCTTGTACTATGGCTACACCTTC. Translating gives CASSLSAALYYGYTF.

The table lists this clonotype with many counts. The chain carries TRBV29-1 and TRBJ2-3; 7 bases match TRBD1. The V segment lost 5 bases and the J segment 3 bases; nucleotides outside the gene matches: 11. CDR3 size: 15 residues. Per the germline V gene, CDR1 is SQVTM and CDR2 is ANQGSEA. Here the CDR3 reads CSVLWTGGITDTQYF. CDR3 DNA: TGCAGCGTTCTCTGGACAGGAGGCATTACAGATACGCAGTATTTT.

The V call is TRBV12-3 or TRBV12-4, the J call TRBJ2-2; no clear D. The CDR3 is 13 residues long. The V and J ends lost 4 bases and 3 bases respectively, with 6 bases between them. CDR3 region: CASSYLDTGELFF. CDR3 DNA: TGTGCCAGCAGTTATCTGGACACCGGGGAGCTGTTTTTT.

The rearrangement joins TRBV29-1 to TRBJ2-1; 10 nucleotides align to TRBD2. Germline V gives CDR1 SQVTM, CDR2 ANQGSEA. With V trimmed by 7 bases and J by 5 bases, 11 bases remained unmatched. The length of the CDR3 is 15 residues. Here the CDR3 DNA reads TGCAGCGCCCTAGGCCTAGCGGGGGTCGACAATGAGCAGTTCTTC. It translates to CSALGLAGVDNEQFF.

The chain couples TRBV4-2 to TRBJ2-1; a possible D gene is TRBD2 (6 bases). The germline V gene encodes CDR1 LGHNA and CDR2 YNFKEQ. This CDR3 region has 16 residues. The V and J ends lost 4 bases and 2 bases respectively, with 15 bases between them. CDR3 sequence: CASSPLGGTAYNEQFF. The CDR3 coding sequence is TGTGCCAGCAGCCCCTTGGGGGGAACGGCCTACAATGAGCAGTTCTTC.